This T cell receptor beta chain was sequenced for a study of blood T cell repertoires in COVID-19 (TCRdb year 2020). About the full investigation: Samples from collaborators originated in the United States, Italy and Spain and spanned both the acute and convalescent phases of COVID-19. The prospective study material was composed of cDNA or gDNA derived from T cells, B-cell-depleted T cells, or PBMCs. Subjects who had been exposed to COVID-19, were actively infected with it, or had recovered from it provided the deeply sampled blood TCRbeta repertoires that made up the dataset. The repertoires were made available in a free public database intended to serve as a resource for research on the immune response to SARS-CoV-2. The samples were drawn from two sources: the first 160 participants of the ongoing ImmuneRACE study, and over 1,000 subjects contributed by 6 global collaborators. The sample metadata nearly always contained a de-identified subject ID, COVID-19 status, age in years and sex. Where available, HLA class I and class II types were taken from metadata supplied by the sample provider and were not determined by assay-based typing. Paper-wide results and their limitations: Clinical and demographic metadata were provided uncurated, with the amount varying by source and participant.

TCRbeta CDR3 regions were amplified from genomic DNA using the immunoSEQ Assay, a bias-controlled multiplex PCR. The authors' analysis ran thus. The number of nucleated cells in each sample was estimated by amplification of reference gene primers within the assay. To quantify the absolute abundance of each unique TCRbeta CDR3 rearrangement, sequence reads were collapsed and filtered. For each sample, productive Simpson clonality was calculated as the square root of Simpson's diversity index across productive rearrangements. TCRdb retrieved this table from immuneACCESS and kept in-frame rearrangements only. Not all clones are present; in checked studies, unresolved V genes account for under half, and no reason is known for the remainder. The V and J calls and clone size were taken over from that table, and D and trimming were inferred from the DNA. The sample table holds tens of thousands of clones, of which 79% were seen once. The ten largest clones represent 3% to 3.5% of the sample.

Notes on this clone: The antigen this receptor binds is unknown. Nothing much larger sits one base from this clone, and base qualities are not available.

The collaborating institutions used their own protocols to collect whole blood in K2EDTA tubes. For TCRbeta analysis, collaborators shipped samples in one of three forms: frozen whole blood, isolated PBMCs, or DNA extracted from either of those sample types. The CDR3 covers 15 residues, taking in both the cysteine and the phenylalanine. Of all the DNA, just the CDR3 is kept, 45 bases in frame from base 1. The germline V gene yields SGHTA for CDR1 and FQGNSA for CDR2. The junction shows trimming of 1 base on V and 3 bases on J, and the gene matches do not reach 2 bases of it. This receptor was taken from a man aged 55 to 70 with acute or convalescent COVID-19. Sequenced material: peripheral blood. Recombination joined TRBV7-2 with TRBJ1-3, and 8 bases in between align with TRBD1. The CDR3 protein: CASSLDRGYGNTIYF. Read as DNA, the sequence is TGTGCCAGCAGCTTAGACAGGGGGTATGGAAACACCATATATTTT.